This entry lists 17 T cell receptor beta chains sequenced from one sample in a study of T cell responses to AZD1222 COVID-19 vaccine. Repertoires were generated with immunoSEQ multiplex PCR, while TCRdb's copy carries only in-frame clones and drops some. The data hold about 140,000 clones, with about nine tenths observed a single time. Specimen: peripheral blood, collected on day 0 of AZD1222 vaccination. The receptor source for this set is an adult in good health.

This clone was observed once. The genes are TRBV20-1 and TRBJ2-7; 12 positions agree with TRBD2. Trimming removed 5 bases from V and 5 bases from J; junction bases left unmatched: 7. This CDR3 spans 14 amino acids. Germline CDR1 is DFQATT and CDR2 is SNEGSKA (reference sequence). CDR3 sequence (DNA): TGCAGTGCTGGTGGACTAGCGGGATTCGACGAGCAGTACTTC. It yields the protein CSAGGLAGFDEQYF.

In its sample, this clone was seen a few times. The CDR3 loop is CASSLQMNTEAFF. The DNA for the CDR3 is TGTGCCAGCAGCTTACAGATGAACACTGAAGCTTTCTTT. The rearrangement joins TRBV7-2 to TRBJ1-1; unclear D gene. The CDR3 is made up of 13 amino acids. V was shortened by 2 bases and J by 0 bases, with 4 bases between the two germline ends. Per the germline V gene, CDR1 is SGHTA and CDR2 is FQGNSA.

CDR3 protein: CSASGTSGSFPIGGELFF. The CDR3 coding sequence is TGCAGTGCTAGTGGGACTAGCGGGAGCTTTCCGATTGGCGGGGAGCTGTTTTTT. The gene calls are TRBV20-1 and TRBJ2-2, with 14 bases fitting TRBD2. The CDR3 is 18 amino acids. The V segment lost 3 bases and the J segment 7 bases; nucleotides outside the gene matches: 13. Germline-derived CDR1 and CDR2 are DFQATT and SNEGSKA (reference sequence).

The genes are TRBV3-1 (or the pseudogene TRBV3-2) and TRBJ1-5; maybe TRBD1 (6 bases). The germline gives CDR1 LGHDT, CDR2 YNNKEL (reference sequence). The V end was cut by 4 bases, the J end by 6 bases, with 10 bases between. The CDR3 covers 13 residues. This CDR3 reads CASSRGGAQPQHF. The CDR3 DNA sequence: TGTGCCAGCAGCCGGGGGGGGGCTCAGCCCCAGCATTTT.

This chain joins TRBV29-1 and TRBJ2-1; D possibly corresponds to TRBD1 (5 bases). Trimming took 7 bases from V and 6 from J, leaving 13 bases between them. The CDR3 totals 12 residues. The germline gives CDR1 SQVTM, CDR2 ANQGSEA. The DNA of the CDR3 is TGCAGCGGTGGGGCCAGGCGCAATGAGCAGTTCTTC. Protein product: CSGGARRNEQFF.

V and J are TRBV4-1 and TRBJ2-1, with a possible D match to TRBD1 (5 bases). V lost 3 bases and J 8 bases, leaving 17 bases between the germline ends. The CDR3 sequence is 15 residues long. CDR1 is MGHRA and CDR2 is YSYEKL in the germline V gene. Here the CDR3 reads CASSHRVGVGDEQFF. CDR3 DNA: TGCGCCAGCAGCCACAGGGTAGGGGTTGGGGATGAGCAGTTCTTC.

CDR3 DNA: TGTGCCAGCAGTTTACGGGGGGGAGGGTATGGCTACACCTTC. Residues: CASSLRGGGYGYTF. The chain joins TRBV27 to TRBJ1-2; TRBD1 might be the D (5 bases). Trimming left V 2 bases short and J 5 bases short, with 12 bases between. The CDR3 has 14 residues. Germline-derived CDR1 and CDR2 are MNHEY and SMNVEV (reference sequence).

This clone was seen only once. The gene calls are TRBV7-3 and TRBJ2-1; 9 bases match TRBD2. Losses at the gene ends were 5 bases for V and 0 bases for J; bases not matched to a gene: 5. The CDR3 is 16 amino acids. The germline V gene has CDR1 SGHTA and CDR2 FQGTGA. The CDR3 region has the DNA TGTGCCAGCAGCCCCCTAGCGGGAAGCTCCTACAATGAGCAGTTCTTC. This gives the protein CASSPLAGSSYNEQFF.

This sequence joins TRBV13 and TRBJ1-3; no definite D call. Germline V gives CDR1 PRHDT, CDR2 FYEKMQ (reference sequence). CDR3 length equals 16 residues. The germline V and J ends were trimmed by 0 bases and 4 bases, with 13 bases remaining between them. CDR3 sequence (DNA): TGTGCCAGCAGCTTAGGTGTCATGACCATCGGAAACACCATATATTTT. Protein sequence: CASSLGVMTIGNTIYF.

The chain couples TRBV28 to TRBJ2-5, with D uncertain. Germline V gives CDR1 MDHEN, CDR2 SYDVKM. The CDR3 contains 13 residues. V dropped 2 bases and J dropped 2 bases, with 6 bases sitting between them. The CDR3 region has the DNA TGTGCCAGCAGTTTAGGCGGTCAAGAGACCCAGTACTTC. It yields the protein CASSLGGQETQYF. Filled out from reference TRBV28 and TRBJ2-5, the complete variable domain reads DVKVTQSSRYLVKRTGEKVFLECVQDMDHENMFWYRQDPGLGLRLIYFSYDVKMKEKGDIPEGYSVSREKKERFSLILESASTNQTSMYLCASSLGGQETQYFGPGTRLLVL.

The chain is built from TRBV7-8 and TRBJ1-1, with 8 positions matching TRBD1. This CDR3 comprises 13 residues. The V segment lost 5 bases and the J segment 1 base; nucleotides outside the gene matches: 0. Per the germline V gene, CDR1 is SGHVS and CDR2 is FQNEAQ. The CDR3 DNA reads TGTGCCAGCAGCGACAGGGGGAACACTGAAGCTTTCTTT. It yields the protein CASSDRGNTEAFF.

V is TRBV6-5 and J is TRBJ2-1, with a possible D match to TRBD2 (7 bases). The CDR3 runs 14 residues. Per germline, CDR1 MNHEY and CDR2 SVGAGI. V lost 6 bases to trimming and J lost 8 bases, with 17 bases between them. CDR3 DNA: TGTGCCAGCAGCCGAAACCGGGGGGCCTATGAGCAGTTCTTC. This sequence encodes CASSRNRGAYEQFF.

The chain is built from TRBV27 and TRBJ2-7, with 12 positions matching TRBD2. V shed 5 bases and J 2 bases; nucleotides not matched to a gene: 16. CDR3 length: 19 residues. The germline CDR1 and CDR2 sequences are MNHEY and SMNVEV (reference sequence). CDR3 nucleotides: TGTGCCAGCAGTACACCTCGAGGGACTAGCGGGTACCGTCCCTACGAGCAGTACTTC. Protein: CASSTPRGTSGYRPYEQYF.

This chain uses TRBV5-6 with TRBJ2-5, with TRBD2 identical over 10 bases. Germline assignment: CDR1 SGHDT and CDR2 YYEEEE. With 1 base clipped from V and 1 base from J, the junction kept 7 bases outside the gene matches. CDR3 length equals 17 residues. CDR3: CASSLWSSGGAQETQYF. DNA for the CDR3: TGTGCCAGCAGCTTGTGGTCCAGCGGGGGGGCCCAAGAGACCCAGTACTTC.

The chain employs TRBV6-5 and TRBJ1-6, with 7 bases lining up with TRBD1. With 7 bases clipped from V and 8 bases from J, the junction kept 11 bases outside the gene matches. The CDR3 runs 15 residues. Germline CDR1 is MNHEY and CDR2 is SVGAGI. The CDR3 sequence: CASTQSTGIHSPLHF. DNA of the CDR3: TGTGCCAGCACCCAATCGACAGGGATACATTCACCCCTCCACTTT.

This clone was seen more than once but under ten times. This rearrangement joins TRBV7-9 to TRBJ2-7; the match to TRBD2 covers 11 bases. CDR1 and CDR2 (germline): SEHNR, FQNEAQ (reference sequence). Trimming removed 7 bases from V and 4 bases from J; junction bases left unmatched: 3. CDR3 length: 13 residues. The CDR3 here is CASTIAGGYEQYF. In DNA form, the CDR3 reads TGTGCCAGCACCATAGCGGGAGGGTACGAGCAGTACTTC.

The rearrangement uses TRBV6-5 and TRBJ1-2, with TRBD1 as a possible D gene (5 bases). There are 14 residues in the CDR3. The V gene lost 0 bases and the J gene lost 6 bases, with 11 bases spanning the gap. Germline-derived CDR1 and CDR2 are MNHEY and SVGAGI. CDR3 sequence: CASSYSKGVDGYTF. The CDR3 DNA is TGTGCCAGCAGTTACTCGAAAGGGGTGGATGGCTACACCTTC.